Presented here are 17 T cell receptor beta chains from one specimen sequenced in a study of T cell changes during pregnancy in multiple sclerosis. The method was immunoSEQ multiplex PCR; TCRdb's version includes in-frame clones alone and lacks a portion of them. The table has tens of thousands of clones, roughly nine tenths seen once; the top ten hold 1.4%. The source was peripheral blood, collected before pregnancy. These receptors were taken from a female donor with multiple sclerosis, enrolled in a pregnancy study.

The V gene is TRBV29-1, the J gene TRBJ1-1; 7 bases align to TRBD1. Germline CDR1 SQVTM, CDR2 ANQGSEA. The CDR3 consists of 13 residues. The ends lost 5 bases at V and 1 base at J; junction bases unmatched: 4. The CDR3 sequence is CSVRDRPNTEAFF. CDR3 DNA: TGCAGCGTTCGGGACAGACCGAACACTGAAGCTTTCTTT.

The chain recombines TRBV30 with TRBJ2-5; 9 nucleotides align to TRBD2. The CDR3 is made up of 15 amino acids. CDR1 is GTSNPN, CDR2 SVGIG, per germline (reference sequence). V dropped 1 base and J dropped 2; count of bases not matched to a gene: 5. CDR3 residues: CAWSAILAGQETQYF. The CDR3 bases are TGTGCCTGGAGTGCCATCCTAGCGGGGCAAGAGACCCAGTACTTC.

The chain is built from TRBV7-2 and TRBJ2-1; 12 bases are a match to TRBD2. Trimming removed 2 bases from V and 4 bases from J; junction bases left unmatched: 0. The CDR3 runs 15 residues. Germline CDR1 SGHTA, CDR2 FQGNSA. Here the CDR3 reads CASSLLAGGYNEQFF. The DNA of the CDR3 is TGTGCCAGCAGCTTACTAGCGGGGGGGTACAATGAGCAGTTCTTC.

This clone has a handful of counts. V is TRBV13 and J is TRBJ1-3; D unresolved. This CDR3 contains 14 residues. The ends were cut back, 0 bases at V and 0 bases at J, with 3 bases in the middle. Germline assignment: CDR1 PRHDT and CDR2 FYEKMQ (reference sequence). In DNA form, the CDR3 reads TGTGCCAGCAGCTTAGGCGGCTCTGGAAACACCATATATTTT. Translation: CASSLGGSGNTIYF. Supplemented by reference TRBV13 and TRBJ1-3, the full variable domain reads AAGVIQSPRHLIKEKRETATLKCYPIPRHDTVYWYQQGPGQDPQFLISFYEKMQSDKGSIPDRFSAQQFSDYHSELNMSSLELGDSALYFCASSLGGSGNTIYFGEGSWLTVV.

The J gene is TRBJ1-1, the V gene TRBV7-8, with no clear D. Germline V gene data show CDR1 as SGHVS and CDR2 as FQNEAQ. The CDR3 has 15 amino acids. Trimming removed 1 base at V and 4 bases at J, with 13 bases between. This CDR3 is CASSLGRGPSTEAFF. CDR3 coding DNA: TGTGCCAGCAGCTTAGGGCGAGGGCCCAGCACTGAAGCTTTCTTT.

The chain employs TRBV5-6 and TRBJ1-2; D is possibly TRBD1 (6 bases). The V and J ends lost 2 bases and 4 bases respectively, with 21 bases between them. Germline CDR1 reads SGHDT; CDR2 reads YYEEEE. CDR3 length equals 17 residues. The CDR3 here is CASSLFRGSQPPYGYTF. CDR3 DNA sequence: TGTGCCAGCAGCTTATTCAGGGGTTCACAACCCCCCTATGGCTACACCTTC.

This chain joins TRBV7-9 and TRBJ2-3; D possibly corresponds to TRBD2 (5 bases). In germline, CDR1 is SEHNR, CDR2 FQNEAQ (reference sequence). Trimming shortened V by 1 base and J by 2 bases, and 13 bases separated the two germline ends. The CDR3 is 16 amino acids. In DNA form, the CDR3 reads TGTGCCAGCAGCTTAGGGTCAGACTACTACACAGATACGCAGTATTTT. Its protein is CASSLGSDYYTDTQYF.

The chain links TRBV19 to TRBJ2-2; D gene uncertain. The CDR3 contains 17 residues. Germline V lookup: CDR1 LNHDA, CDR2 SQIVND (reference sequence). Between the trimmed V and J ends, which lost 5 bases and 0 bases, there was a span of 16 bases. The CDR3 sequence: CASSVYPVFANTGELFF. The CDR3 nucleotides read TGTGCCAGTAGTGTTTATCCCGTTTTCGCGAACACCGGGGAGCTGTTTTTT.

This chain uses TRBV5-1 with TRBJ1-6; 8 bases align to TRBD1. The CDR3 has 15 residues. Germline V CDR1 and CDR2: SGHRS, YFSETQ. With 2 bases clipped from V and 5 bases from J, the junction kept 3 bases outside the gene matches. CDR3 in amino acids: CASSLEDRDNSPLHF. CDR3 bases: TGCGCCAGCAGCTTAGAGGACAGGGATAATTCACCCCTCCACTTT. The full variable domain, in which reference TRBV5-1 and TRBJ1-6 provide the parts outside the CDR3, is KAGVTQTPRYLIKTRGQQVTLSCSPISGHRSVSWYQQTPGQGLQFLFEYFSETQRNKGNFPGRFSGRQFSNSRSEMNVSTLELGDSALYLCASSLEDRDNSPLHFGNGTRLTVT.

J is TRBJ2-3 and V is TRBV13; 8 bases are a match to TRBD1. The CDR3 length is 16 residues. V lost 5 bases to trimming and J lost 2 bases; unmatched junction nucleotides: 9. Germline-derived CDR1 and CDR2 are PRHDT and FYEKMQ (reference sequence). The CDR3 bases are TGTGCCAGCAGCCCCGGGACAGGAAGAAACACAGATACGCAGTATTTT. It is translated as CASSPGTGRNTDTQYF.

This clone was seen a handful of times. This chain uses TRBV7-9 with TRBJ2-7; no definite D call. Germline lookup yields CDR1 SEHNR and CDR2 FQNEAQ (reference sequence). The CDR3 loop spans 12 amino acids. V was cut by 8 bases and J by 6 bases, with 14 bases left in between. The CDR3 reads CASGEVLGEQYF. The DNA for the CDR3 is TGTGCCAGCGGCGAGGTATTAGGCGAGCAGTACTTC.

The chain recombines TRBV19 with TRBJ1-5; 7 bases are a match to TRBD1. Germline V gene sequence: CDR1 LNHDA, CDR2 SQIVND (reference sequence). Trimming cost V 5 bases and J 2 bases; bases outside gene matches: 12. The CDR3 has 17 residues. CDR3 coding DNA: TGTGCCAGTAGTTTCCCGAGGGGGCGAATAGGCAATCAGCCCCAGCATTTT. Protein sequence: CASSFPRGRIGNQPQHF.

The chain has TRBV5-1 and TRBJ1-5, with 7 bases fitting TRBD1. Germline V gives CDR1 SGHRS, CDR2 YFSETQ. There are 15 residues in the CDR3. The trim removed 0 bases at V and 5 bases at J, leaving 5 bases unmatched. The CDR3 region is CASSLGQGKDQPQHF. In DNA, the CDR3 is TGCGCCAGCAGCTTGGGACAGGGTAAGGATCAGCCCCAGCATTTT.

The rearrangement uses TRBV5-4 and TRBJ1-2; 7 bases line up with TRBD1. V lost 0 bases, J lost 4 bases, and 12 bases stayed unmatched. The V gene's germline CDR1 is SGHNT and CDR2 YYREEE (reference sequence). There are 17 residues in the CDR3. The CDR3 protein is CASSLGQTGIPFYGYTF. CDR3 sequence (DNA): TGTGCCAGCAGCTTGGGCCAGACAGGGATCCCCTTCTATGGCTACACCTTC.

The chain combines TRBV11-2 with TRBJ1-5, with D possibly being TRBD1 (5 bases). V shed 1 base and J shed 6 bases, with 7 bases lying between them. CDR3 length: 13 amino acids. From germline, CDR1 is SGHAT and CDR2 FQNNGV. CDR3 in amino acids: CASSLGRGQPQHF. CDR3 in DNA: TGTGCCAGCAGCTTAGGGAGGGGTCAGCCCCAGCATTTT.

The chain links TRBV29-1 to TRBJ2-1; TRBD2 agrees at 15 bases. This CDR3 comprises 18 residues. Germline trimming cut 7 bases from V and 3 bases from J; bases unmatched to any gene: 13. The germline V gene has CDR1 SQVTM and CDR2 ANQGSEA. The CDR3 region is CSAQAGLAGGRVYNEQFF. CDR3 bases: TGCAGCGCCCAAGCCGGACTAGCGGGGGGGCGAGTCTACAATGAGCAGTTCTTC.

The chain combines TRBV10-2 with TRBJ2-7; possibly TRBD1 for D (6 bases). The CDR3 is 15 amino acids. With 0 bases removed from V and 4 bases from J, the gap between germline ends came to 13 bases. Germline V lookup: CDR1 WSHSY, CDR2 SAAADI. CDR3 nucleotides: TGCGCCAGCAGTGAGTCGGCCGGGACATCTTACGAGCAGTACTTC. Translation: CASSESAGTSYEQYF.